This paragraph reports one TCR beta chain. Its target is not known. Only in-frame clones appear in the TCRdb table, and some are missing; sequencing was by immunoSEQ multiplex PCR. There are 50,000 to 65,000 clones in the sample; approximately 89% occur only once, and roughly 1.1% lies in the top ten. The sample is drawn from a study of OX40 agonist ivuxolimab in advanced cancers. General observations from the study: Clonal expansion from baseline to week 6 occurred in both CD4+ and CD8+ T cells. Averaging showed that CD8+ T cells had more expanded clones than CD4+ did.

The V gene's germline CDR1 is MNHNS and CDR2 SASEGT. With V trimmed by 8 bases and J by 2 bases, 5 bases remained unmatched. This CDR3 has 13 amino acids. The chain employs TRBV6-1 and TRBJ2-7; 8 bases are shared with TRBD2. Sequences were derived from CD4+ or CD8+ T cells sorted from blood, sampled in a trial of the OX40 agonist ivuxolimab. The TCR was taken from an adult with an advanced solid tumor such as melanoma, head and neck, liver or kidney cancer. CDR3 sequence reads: CASATSGPYEQYF. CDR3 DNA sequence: TGTGCCAGCGCCACTAGCGGCCCCTACGAGCAGTACTTC.